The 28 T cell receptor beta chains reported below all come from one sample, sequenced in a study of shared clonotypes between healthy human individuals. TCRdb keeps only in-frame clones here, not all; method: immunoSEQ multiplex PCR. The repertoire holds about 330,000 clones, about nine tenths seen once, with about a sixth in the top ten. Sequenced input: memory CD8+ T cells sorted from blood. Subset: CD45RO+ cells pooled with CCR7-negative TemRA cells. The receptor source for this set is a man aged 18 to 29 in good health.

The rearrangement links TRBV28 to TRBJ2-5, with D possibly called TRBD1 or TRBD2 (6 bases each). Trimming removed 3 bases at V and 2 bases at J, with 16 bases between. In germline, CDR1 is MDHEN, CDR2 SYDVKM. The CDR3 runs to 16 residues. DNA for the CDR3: TGTGCCAGCAGTTTTCGGCGCGGGACACAACAAGAGACCCAGTACTTC. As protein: CASSFRRGTQQETQYF. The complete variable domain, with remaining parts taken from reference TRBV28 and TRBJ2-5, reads DVKVTQSSRYLVKRTGEKVFLECVQDMDHENMFWYRQDPGLGLRLIYFSYDVKMKEKGDIPEGYSVSREKKERFSLILESASTNQTSMYLCASSFRRGTQQETQYFGPGTRLLVL.

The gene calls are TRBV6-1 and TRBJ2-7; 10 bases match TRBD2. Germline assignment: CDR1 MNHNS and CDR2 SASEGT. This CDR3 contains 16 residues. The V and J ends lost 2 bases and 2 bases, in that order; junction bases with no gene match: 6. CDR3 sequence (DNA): TGTGCCAGCAGTGAATCACTAGCGGGGTTAGCCTACGAGCAGTACTTC. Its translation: CASSESLAGLAYEQYF.

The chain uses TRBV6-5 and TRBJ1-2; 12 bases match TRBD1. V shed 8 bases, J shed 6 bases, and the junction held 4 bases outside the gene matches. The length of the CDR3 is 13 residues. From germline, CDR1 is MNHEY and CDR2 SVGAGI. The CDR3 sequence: CASGTGGFDGYTF. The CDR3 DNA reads TGTGCCAGCGGGACAGGGGGCTTTGATGGCTACACCTTC.

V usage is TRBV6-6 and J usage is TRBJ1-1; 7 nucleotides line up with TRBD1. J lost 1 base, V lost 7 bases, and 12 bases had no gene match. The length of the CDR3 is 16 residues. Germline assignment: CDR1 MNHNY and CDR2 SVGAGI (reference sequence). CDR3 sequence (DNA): TGTGCCAGCACCCTGACAGGGATCCAGGGGAACACTGAAGCTTTCTTT. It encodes CASTLTGIQGNTEAFF.

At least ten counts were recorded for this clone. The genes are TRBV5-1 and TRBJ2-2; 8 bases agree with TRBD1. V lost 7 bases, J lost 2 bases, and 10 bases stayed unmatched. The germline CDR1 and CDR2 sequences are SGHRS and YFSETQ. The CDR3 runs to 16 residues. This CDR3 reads CASEPTGTGNTGELFF. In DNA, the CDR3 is TGCGCCAGCGAGCCCACCGGGACAGGCAACACCGGGGAGCTGTTTTTT.

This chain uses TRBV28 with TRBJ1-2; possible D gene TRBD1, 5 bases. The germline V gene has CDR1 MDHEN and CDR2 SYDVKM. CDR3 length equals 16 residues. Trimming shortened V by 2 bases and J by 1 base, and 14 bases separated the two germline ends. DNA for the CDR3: TGTGCCAGCAGTTTAGCCAGGGTGGGGGTTAACTATGGCTACACCTTC. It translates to CASSLARVGVNYGYTF.

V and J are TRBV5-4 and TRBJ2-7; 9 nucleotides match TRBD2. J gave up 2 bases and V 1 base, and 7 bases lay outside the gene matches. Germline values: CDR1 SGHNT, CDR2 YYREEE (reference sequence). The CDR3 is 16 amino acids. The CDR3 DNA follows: TGTGCCAGCAGCTTGAAAAGCGGGGGGCCTACCTACGAGCAGTACTTC. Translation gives CASSLKSGGPTYEQYF. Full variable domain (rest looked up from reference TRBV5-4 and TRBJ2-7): ETGVTQSPTHLIKTRGQQVTLRCSSQSGHNTVSWYQQALGQGPQFIFQYYREEENGRGNFPPRFSGLQFPNYSSELNVNALELDDSALYLCASSLKSGGPTYEQYFGPGTRLTVT.

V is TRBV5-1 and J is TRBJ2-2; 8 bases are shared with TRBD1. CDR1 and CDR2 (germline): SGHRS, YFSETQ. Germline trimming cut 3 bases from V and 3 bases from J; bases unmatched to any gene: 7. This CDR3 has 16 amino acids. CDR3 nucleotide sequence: TGCGCCAGCAGCTCTCCGGGACAGGAGTACACCGGGGAGCTGTTTTTT. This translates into CASSSPGQEYTGELFF. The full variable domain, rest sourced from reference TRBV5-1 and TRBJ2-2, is KAGVTQTPRYLIKTRGQQVTLSCSPISGHRSVSWYQQTPGQGLQFLFEYFSETQRNKGNFPGRFSGRQFSNSRSEMNVSTLELGDSALYLCASSSPGQEYTGELFFGEGSRLTVL.

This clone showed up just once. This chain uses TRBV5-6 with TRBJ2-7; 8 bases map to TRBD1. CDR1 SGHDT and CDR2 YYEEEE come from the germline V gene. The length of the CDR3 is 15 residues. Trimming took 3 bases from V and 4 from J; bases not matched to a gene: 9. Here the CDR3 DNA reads TGTGCCAGCAGCTACCTTGGACAGGGCATTTACGAGCAGTACTTC. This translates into CASSYLGQGIYEQYF.

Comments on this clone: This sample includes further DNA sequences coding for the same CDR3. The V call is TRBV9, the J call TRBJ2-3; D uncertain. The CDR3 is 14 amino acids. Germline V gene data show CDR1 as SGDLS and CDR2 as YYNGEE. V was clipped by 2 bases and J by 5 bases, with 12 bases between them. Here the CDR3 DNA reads TGTGCCAGCAGCGTGTCAGGAAAACTAGATACGCAGTATTTT. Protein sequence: CASSVSGKLDTQYF.

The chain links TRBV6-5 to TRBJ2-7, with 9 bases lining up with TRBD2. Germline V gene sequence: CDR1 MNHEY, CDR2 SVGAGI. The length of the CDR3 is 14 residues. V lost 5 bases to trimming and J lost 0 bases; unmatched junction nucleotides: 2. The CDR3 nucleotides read TGTGCCAGCAGTCTAGCGGGGAGCTCCTACGAGCAGTACTTC. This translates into CASSLAGSSYEQYF.

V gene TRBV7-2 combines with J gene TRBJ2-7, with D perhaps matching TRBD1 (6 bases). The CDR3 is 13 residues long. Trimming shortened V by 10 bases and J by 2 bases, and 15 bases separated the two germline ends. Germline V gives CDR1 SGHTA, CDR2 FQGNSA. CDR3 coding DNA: TGTGCCATCTTGGGACAAGACCCCTACGAGCAGTACTTC. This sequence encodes CAILGQDPYEQYF.

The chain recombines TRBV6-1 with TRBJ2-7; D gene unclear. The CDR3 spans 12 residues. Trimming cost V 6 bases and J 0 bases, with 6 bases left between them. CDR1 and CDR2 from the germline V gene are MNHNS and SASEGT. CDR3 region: CASRSPSYEQYF. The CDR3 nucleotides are TGTGCCAGCAGGTCCCCCTCCTACGAGCAGTACTTC.

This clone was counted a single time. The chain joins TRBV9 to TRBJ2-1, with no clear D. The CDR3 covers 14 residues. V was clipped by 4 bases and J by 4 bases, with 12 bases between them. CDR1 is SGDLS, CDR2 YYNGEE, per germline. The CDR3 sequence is CASSITATYNEQFF. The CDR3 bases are TGTGCCAGCAGCATAACAGCCACTTACAATGAGCAGTTCTTC. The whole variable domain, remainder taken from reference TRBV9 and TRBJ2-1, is DSGVTQTPKHLITATGQRVTLRCSPRSGDLSVYWYQQSLDQGLQFLIQYYNGEERAKGNILERFSAQQFPDLHSELNLSSLELGDSALYFCASSITATYNEQFFGPGTRLTVL.

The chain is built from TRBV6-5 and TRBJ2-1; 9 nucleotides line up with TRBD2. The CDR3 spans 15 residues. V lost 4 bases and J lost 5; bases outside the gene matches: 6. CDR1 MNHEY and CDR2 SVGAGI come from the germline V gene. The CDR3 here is CASSFLAGTDNEQFF. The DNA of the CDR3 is TGTGCCAGCAGTTTTCTAGCGGGAACCGACAATGAGCAGTTCTTC.

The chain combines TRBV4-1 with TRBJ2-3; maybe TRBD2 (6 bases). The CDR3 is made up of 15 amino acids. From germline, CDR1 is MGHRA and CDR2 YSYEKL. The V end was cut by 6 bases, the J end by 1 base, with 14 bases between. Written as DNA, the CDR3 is TGCGCCAGCAGAGAACGGGACTTTCGCACAGATACGCAGTATTTT. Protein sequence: CASRERDFRTDTQYF.

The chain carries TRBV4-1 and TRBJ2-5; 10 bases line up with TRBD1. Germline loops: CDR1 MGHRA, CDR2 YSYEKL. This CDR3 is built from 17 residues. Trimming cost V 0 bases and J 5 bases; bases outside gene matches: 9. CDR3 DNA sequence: TGCGCCAGCAGCCAAGAGTTGGGACAGGGGATAAGGGAGACCCAGTACTTC. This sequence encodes CASSQELGQGIRETQYF.

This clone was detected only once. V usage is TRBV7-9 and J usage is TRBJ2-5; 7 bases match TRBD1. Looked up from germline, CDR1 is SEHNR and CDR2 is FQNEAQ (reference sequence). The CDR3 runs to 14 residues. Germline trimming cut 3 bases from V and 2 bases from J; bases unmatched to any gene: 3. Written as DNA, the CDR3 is TGTGCCAGCAGCTTGATACAGGGGCAAGAGACCCAGTACTTC. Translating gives CASSLIQGQETQYF.

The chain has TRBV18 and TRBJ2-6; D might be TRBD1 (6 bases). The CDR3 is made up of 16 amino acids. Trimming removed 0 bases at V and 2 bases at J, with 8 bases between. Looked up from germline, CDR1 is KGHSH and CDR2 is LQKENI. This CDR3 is CASSPPTGPGANVLTF. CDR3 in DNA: TGTGCCAGCTCACCACCGACAGGTCCTGGGGCCAACGTCCTGACTTTC.

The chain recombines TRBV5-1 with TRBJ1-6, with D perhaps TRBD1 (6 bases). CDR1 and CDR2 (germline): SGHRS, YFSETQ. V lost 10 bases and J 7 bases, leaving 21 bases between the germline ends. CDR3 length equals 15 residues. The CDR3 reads CARWGRGLENSPLHF. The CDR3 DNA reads TGCGCCCGATGGGGAAGGGGGTTGGAGAATTCACCCCTCCACTTT.

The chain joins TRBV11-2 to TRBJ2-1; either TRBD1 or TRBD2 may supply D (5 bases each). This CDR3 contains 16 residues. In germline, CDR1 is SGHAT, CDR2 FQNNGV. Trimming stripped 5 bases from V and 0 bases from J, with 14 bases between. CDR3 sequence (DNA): TGTGCCAGCAGCGGGTTGGGACGGAGCTCCTACAATGAGCAGTTCTTC. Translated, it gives CASSGLGRSSYNEQFF.

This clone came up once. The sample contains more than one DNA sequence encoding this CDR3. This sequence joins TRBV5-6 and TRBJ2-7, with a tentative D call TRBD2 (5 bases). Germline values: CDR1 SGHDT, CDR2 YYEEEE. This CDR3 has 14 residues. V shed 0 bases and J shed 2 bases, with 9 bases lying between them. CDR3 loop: CASSLGAGAYEQYF. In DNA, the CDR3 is TGTGCCAGCAGCTTGGGTGCGGGCGCCTACGAGCAGTACTTC.

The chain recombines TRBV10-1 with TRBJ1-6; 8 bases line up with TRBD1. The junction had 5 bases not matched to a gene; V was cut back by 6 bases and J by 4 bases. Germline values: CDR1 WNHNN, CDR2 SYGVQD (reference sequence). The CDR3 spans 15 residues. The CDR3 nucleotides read TGCGCCAGCAGCCCGACAGGGGATTATAATTCACCCCTCCACTTT. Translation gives CASSPTGDYNSPLHF.

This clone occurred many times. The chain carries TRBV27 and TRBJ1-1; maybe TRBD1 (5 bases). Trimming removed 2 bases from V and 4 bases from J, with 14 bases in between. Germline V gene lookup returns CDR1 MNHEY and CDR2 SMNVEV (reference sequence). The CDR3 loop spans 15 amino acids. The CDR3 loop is CASSLGAGPGTEAFF. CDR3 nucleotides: TGTGCCAGCAGTTTAGGGGCGGGGCCGGGCACTGAAGCTTTCTTT.

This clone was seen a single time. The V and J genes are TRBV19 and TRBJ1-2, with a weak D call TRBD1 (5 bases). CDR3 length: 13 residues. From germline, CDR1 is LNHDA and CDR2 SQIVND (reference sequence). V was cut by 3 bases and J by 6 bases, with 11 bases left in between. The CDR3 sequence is CASSIQGLDGYTF. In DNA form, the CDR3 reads TGTGCCAGTAGTATCCAGGGCCTGGATGGCTACACCTTC.

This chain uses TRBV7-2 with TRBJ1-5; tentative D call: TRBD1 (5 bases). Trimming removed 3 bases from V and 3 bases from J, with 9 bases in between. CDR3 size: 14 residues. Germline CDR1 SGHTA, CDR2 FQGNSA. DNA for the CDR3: TGTGCCAGCAGCTTCAGGGTTCCCAATCAGCCCCAGCATTTT. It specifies CASSFRVPNQPQHF.

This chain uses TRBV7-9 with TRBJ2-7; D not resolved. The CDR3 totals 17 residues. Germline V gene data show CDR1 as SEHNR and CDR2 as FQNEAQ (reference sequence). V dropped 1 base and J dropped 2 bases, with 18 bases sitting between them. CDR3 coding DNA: TGTGCCAGCAGCTTAGAAACGTACCTCTTGGGAACCTACGAGCAGTACTTC. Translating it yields CASSLETYLLGTYEQYF.

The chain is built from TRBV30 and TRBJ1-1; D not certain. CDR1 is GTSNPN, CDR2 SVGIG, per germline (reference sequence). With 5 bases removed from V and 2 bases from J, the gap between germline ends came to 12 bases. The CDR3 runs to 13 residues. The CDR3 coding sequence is TGTGCCTGGGCCTTGCACGGCAACACTGAAGCTTTCTTT. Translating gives CAWALHGNTEAFF. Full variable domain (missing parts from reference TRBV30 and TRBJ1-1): SQTIHQWPATLVQPVGSPLSLECTVEGTSNPNLYWYRQAAGRGLQLLFYSVGIGQISSEVPQNLSASRPQDRQFILSSKKLLLSDSGFYLCAWALHGNTEAFFGQGTRLTVV.